This T cell receptor beta chain emerged from a study of control samples from healthy donors and cancer patients. The method was immunoSEQ multiplex PCR; TCRdb's version includes in-frame clones alone and lacks a portion of them. Of roughly 41,000 clones listed, roughly 94% are singletons. Germline lookup yields CDR1 LGHDT and CDR2 YNNKEL (reference sequence). The CDR3 has 14 amino acids. The germline V and J ends were trimmed by 2 bases and 3 bases, with 10 bases remaining between them. What was sequenced was blood. J is TRBJ1-1 and V is TRBV3-1 (or the pseudogene TRBV3-2); D not resolved. This TCR was recovered from a man in his sixties in good health. CDR3: CASSQRSRDTEAFF. The CDR3 DNA is TGTGCCAGCAGCCAAAGAAGTAGGGACACTGAAGCTTTCTTT.